These 19 T cell receptor beta chains came from one sample sequenced in a study of OX40 agonist ivuxolimab in advanced cancers. Profiling relied on immunoSEQ multiplex PCR, and the TCRdb table lists in-frame clones only, not all of them. The sample consists of roughly 56,000 clones, about 85% of them appearing once. The input for sequencing was CD4+ or CD8+ T cells sorted from blood, taken in a trial of the OX40 agonist ivuxolimab. These receptor sequences come from an adult with an advanced solid tumor such as melanoma, head and neck, liver or kidney cancer.

Concerning this clone itself: One end of the junction does not line up with germline, which may come from a read error. V is TRBV30 and J is TRBJ1-6; D is uncertain. Germline-derived CDR1 and CDR2 are GTSNPN and SVGIG (reference sequence). This CDR3 has 14 amino acids. The CDR3: CAWSVPGYSSPLHF. CDR3 bases: TGTGCCTGGAGTGTACCGGGTTATAGTTCACCCCTCCACTTT.

This clone was seen more than once but under ten times. The chain carries TRBV4-1 and TRBJ1-1; tentative D call: TRBD1 (5 bases). Between the trimmed V and J ends, which lost 0 bases and 4 bases, there was a span of 12 bases. The CDR3 has 15 amino acids. Germline lookup yields CDR1 MGHRA and CDR2 YSYEKL. CDR3 DNA: TGCGCCAGCAGCCAAGATAGGGGAGGTGCCACTGAAGCTTTCTTT. It specifies CASSQDRGGATEAFF.

This clone appeared a single time. J is TRBJ2-1 and V is TRBV4-1, with 7 bases matching TRBD2. The J segment lost 5 bases and the V segment lost 4 bases, leaving 5 bases of the junction unmatched. Germline lookup yields CDR1 MGHRA and CDR2 YSYEKL. The CDR3 sequence is 14 residues long. CDR3 bases: TGCGCCAGCAGCCGGGGAGGGGCCGACAATGAGCAGTTCTTC. Its protein product is CASSRGGADNEQFF.

V usage is TRBV30 and J usage is TRBJ2-1; no firm D call. Trimming cost V 0 bases and J 10 bases, with 4 bases left between them. This CDR3 is built from 10 residues. Germline CDR1 and CDR2: GTSNPN and SVGIG (reference sequence). CDR3 protein: CAWSVQEQFF. DNA for the CDR3: TGTGCCTGGAGTGTACAAGAGCAGTTCTTC.

The rearrangement uses TRBV5-1 and TRBJ2-5; perhaps TRBD2 as D (5 bases). The CDR3 is 13 amino acids. Trimming shortened V by 2 bases and J by 3 bases, and 8 bases separated the two germline ends. Germline V gene sequence: CDR1 SGHRS, CDR2 YFSETQ. The CDR3 nucleotides are TGCGCCAGCAGCTTAGAGGGTAAAGAGACCCAGTACTTC. It is translated as CASSLEGKETQYF.

The chain joins TRBV5-1 to TRBJ2-2, with D tentatively TRBD2 (6 bases). V lost 5 bases and J 2 bases, leaving 16 bases between the germline ends. CDR1 and CDR2 from the germline V gene are SGHRS and YFSETQ. This CDR3 has 16 amino acids. CDR3 loop: CASSSVGRLNTGELFF. The DNA for the CDR3 is TGCGCCAGCAGTTCCGTAGGGAGGCTCAACACCGGGGAGCTGTTTTTT.

This chain connects TRBV19 to TRBJ2-7; no definite D call. The CDR3 extends over 14 amino acids. Germline lookup yields CDR1 LNHDA and CDR2 SQIVND (reference sequence). Between the trimmed V and J ends, which lost 3 bases and 2 bases, there was a span of 11 bases. The CDR3, as DNA: TGTGCCAGTAGTATTGGTGTCCAAGCCTACGAGCAGTACTTC. Protein: CASSIGVQAYEQYF.

The chain couples TRBV19 to TRBJ1-1, with D possibly matching TRBD1 (5 bases). CDR1 is LNHDA and CDR2 is SQIVND in the germline V gene (reference sequence). The V gene lost 4 bases and the J gene lost 0 bases, with 18 bases spanning the gap. CDR3 length: 17 amino acids. The CDR3 coding sequence is TGTGCCAGTAGTACCCAATTTACCGGCAGGGTGAACACTGAAGCTTTCTTT. Its translation is CASSTQFTGRVNTEAFF.

The genes are TRBV7-9 and TRBJ2-5; 7 bases are shared with TRBD2. Germline-derived CDR1 and CDR2 are SEHNR and FQNEAQ (reference sequence). The V and J ends lost 3 bases and 3 bases, in that order; junction bases with no gene match: 4. The CDR3 runs to 14 residues. The CDR3 protein is CASSFWSGEETQYF. The DNA for the CDR3 is TGTGCCAGCAGCTTCTGGAGCGGGGAAGAGACCCAGTACTTC.

The chain joins TRBV11-3 to TRBJ2-5, with 8 bases that match TRBD2. The J call may not be correct, given that the DNA end is closer to TRBJ2-7. The CDR3 loop spans 15 amino acids. CDR1 SGHNT and CDR2 YENEEA come from the germline V gene. The CDR3 sequence is CASSLSGSLSYEQYF. DNA for the CDR3: TGTGCCAGCAGCTTAAGCGGGAGCCTCTCCTACGAGCAGTACTTC.

The CDR3 region is CASSIQDNQPQHF. CDR3 nucleotide sequence: TGTGCCAGTAGTATACAAGACAATCAGCCCCAGCATTTT. The chain employs TRBV19 and TRBJ1-5, with D unclear. There are 13 residues in the CDR3. V was cut by 2 bases and J by 3 bases, with 5 bases left in between. Germline-derived CDR1 and CDR2 are LNHDA and SQIVND (reference sequence).

The chain combines TRBV11-3 with TRBJ2-1; D is unresolved. CDR1 is SGHNT, CDR2 YENEEA, per germline. V was pared by 4 bases and J by 3 bases, with 7 bases between. The CDR3 contains 13 residues. The CDR3 DNA is TGTGCCAGCAGCTCCGGCAACTACAATGAGCAGTTCTTC. Translated: CASSSGNYNEQFF. Filled out from reference TRBV11-3 and TRBJ2-1, the complete variable domain reads EAGVVQSPRYKIIEKKQPVAFWCNPISGHNTLYWYLQNLGQGPELLIRYENEEAVDDSQLPKDRFSAERLKGVDSTLKIQPAELGDSAVYLCASSSGNYNEQFFGPGTRLTVL.

The CDR3 region is CASRDRSYEQYF. CDR3 nucleotide sequence: TGCGCTAGCCGGGACAGGAGCTACGAGCAGTACTTC. The V and J genes are TRBV5-1 and TRBJ2-7; the match to TRBD1 covers 8 bases. The CDR3 consists of 12 residues. CDR1 and CDR2 (germline): SGHRS, YFSETQ. Combining the CDR3 with reference TRBV5-1 and TRBJ2-7 gives the whole variable domain KAGVTQTPRYLIKTRGQQVTLSCSPISGHRSVSWYQQTPGQGLQFLFEYFSETQRNKGNFPGRFSGRQFSNSRSEMNVSTLELGDSALYLCASRDRSYEQYFGPGTRLTVT.

The sample holds a few counts of this clone. The gene calls are TRBV4-1 and TRBJ2-5; TRBD2 aligns across 7 bases. This CDR3 has 15 amino acids. Germline loops: CDR1 MGHRA, CDR2 YSYEKL. The junction had 7 bases not matched to a gene; V was cut back by 5 bases and J by 1 base. CDR3 protein: CASSRRDYPQETQYF. CDR3 in DNA: TGCGCCAGCAGCAGACGGGACTACCCCCAAGAGACCCAGTACTTC.

The V and J genes are TRBV7-9 and TRBJ2-1; 10 nucleotides agree with TRBD1. Germline V gives CDR1 SEHNR, CDR2 FQNEAQ (reference sequence). V shed 4 bases and J 4 bases; nucleotides not matched to a gene: 10. This CDR3 region has 17 residues. DNA for the CDR3: TGTGCCAGCAGCTCCCGGAGGGGGACAGGGGCTTACAATGAGCAGTTCTTC. Translating it yields CASSSRRGTGAYNEQFF.

The chain employs TRBV7-2 and TRBJ1-2; 8 nucleotides agree with TRBD1. The CDR3 sequence is 13 residues long. Looked up from germline, CDR1 is SGHTA and CDR2 is FQGNSA. The ends lost 5 bases at V and 4 bases at J; junction bases unmatched: 3. This chain's CDR3 is CASSATGVYGYTF. CDR3 in DNA: TGTGCCAGCAGCGCGACAGGGGTCTATGGCTACACCTTC.

This clone was seen just once. The chain employs TRBV7-3 and TRBJ2-3; 13 nucleotides agree with TRBD2. Looked up from germline, CDR1 is SGHTA and CDR2 is FQGTGA. V was pared by 4 bases and J by 9 bases, with 7 bases of the junction left unmatched. The CDR3 extends over 15 amino acids. This chain's CDR3 is CASSSTGTSGNTQYF. Here the CDR3 DNA reads TGTGCCAGCAGCTCCACCGGGACTAGCGGGAACACGCAGTATTTT.

This chain connects TRBV6-8 to TRBJ2-5; 7 bases match TRBD1. J gave up 3 bases and V 5 bases, and 6 bases lay outside the gene matches. The CDR3 covers 14 residues. Germline lookup yields CDR1 MNHGY and CDR2 SAAAGT. The CDR3 nucleotides read TGTGCCAGCAGTCCCCCGGGACAGAAAGAGACCCAGTACTTC. Translation: CASSPPGQKETQYF.

V is TRBV19 and J is TRBJ2-1, with 8 bases aligning to TRBD1. The junction had 5 bases not matched to a gene; V was cut back by 2 bases and J by 2 bases. Germline-derived CDR1 and CDR2 are LNHDA and SQIVND (reference sequence). This CDR3 is 16 amino acids long. The CDR3 loop is CASSIKTGVPYNEQFF. In DNA form, the CDR3 reads TGTGCCAGTAGTATAAAGACAGGGGTCCCCTACAATGAGCAGTTCTTC.